This record covers a single T cell receptor beta chain. The antigen is undetermined. Sequencing of the DNA from cultured CD4+ T cells was carried out with the Oncomine TCR Beta short-read assay. TCRdb called the PCR reads again in MiXCR, with one record for every CDR3 protein. The sample holds about 15,000 distinct CDR3 sequences, about three fifths seen once. The sample belongs to a study of vaccination and CD4 T cells after COVID-19. This CDR3 is built from 14 residues. V shed 5 bases and J shed 0 bases, with 9 bases lying between them. Germline CDR1 LNHDA, CDR2 SQIVND (reference sequence). Treatment indicated: approximately 9-day PBMC culture with coronavirus spike peptide pools or control peptides (ViraFEST assay).

The receptor comes from a human donor who had recovered from COVID-19. Sequencing was performed on CD4+ T cells from blood, cultured in vitro. The genes are TRBV19 and TRBJ2-3; maybe TRBD1 (5 bases). Here the CDR3 DNA reads TGTGCCAGTAGTCCTGACAGAAGCACAGATACGCAGTATTTT. Protein: CASSPDRSTDTQYF. The full variable domain, rest sourced from reference TRBV19 and TRBJ2-3, is DGGITQSPKYLFRKEGQNVTLSCEQNLNHDAMYWYRQDPGQGLRLIYYSQIVNDFQKGDIAEGYSVSREKKESFPLTVTSAQKNPTAFYLCASSPDRSTDTQYFGPGTRLTVL.